Listed below are T cell receptor beta chains from one sample, sequenced in a study of T cell repertoires in cytomegalovirus infection. Using its own MiXCR run on the reads, TCRdb lists one record per CDR3 protein. The data contain some 300,000 distinct CDR3 sequences, roughly 15% of them seen just once; the ten biggest clones take up about 11%. Source material: PBMCs. The receptor set was obtained from a human donor in good health (CMV status not recorded). Some clones in this sample may be carry-over from other donors' samples. The CDR3 runs from the conserved cysteine through the conserved F or W. D genes are given only for firm matches. Rows give clone size only sometimes, using once, few, many, or a class for an expanded clone.

abundance,j_gene,len,d_gene,v_gene,CDR3nt,CDR3aa
many,TRBJ1-2,15,TRBD1,TRBV25-1,TGTGCCAGCAGTGAAGCGGACAGGGTACACTATGGCTACACCTTC,CASSEADRVHYGYTF
few,TRBJ2-1,12,.,TRBV6-2/TRBV6-3,TGTGCCAGCAGTTACCCGATGGCTGAGCAGTTCTTC,CASSYPMAEQFF
.,TRBJ1-3,16,.,TRBV6-6,TGTGCCAGCAGTTCACCGTTTACAGGGACTGGAAACACCATATATTTT,CASSSPFTGTGNTIYF
.,TRBJ1-5,14,.,TRBV2,TGTGCCAGCACCCTGGACGGGTTCAATCGGCCCCAGCATTTT,CASTLDGFNRPQHF
many,TRBJ2-3,13,.,TRBV10-3,TGTGCCATCAGTGTTTACAGCCAAGATACGCAGTATTTT,CAISVYSQDTQYF
.,TRBJ2-5,15,TRBD1,TRBV5-1,TGCGCCAGCAGCGTCGGACAGGGGGCCCAAGAGACCCAGTACTTC,CASSVGQGAQETQYF
many,TRBJ2-4,11,.,TRBV7-2,TGTGCCAGCAGCCCGGGACGTAGTTGGTACTTC,CASSPGRSWYF
.,TRBJ2-5,12,TRBD1,TRBV28,TGTGCCACCCGGGACAGCCAAGAGACCCAGTACTTC,CATRDSQETQYF
many,TRBJ2-5,14,TRBD2,TRBV20-1,TGCAGTGCTAGCCCGGGGGGGACAACCGAGACCCAGTACTTC,CSASPGGTTETQYF
.,TRBJ1-2,14,.,TRBV6-5,TGTGCCAGCAGTTACTCTGGGACGGAGTATGGCTACACCTTC,CASSYSGTEYGYTF
few,TRBJ2-2,14,.,TRBV4-3,TGCGCCAGCAGCCTAGGGACCGGCACCGGGGAGCTGTTTTTT,CASSLGTGTGELFF
few,TRBJ2-3,14,TRBD1,TRBV20-1,TGCAGTGCTACCGGGACAGGGGGCACAGATACGCAGTATTTT,CSATGTGGTDTQYF
.,TRBJ1-1,15,.,TRBV28,TGTGCCAGCACCGGAGGTGGCAGCTTGTGGGCTGGGGCTTTCTTT,CASTGGGSLWAGAFF
.,TRBJ1-2,14,TRBD1,TRBV24-1,TGTGCCACCAGTGCCGACAGGGAGGACTATGGCTACACCTTC,CATSADREDYGYTF
.,TRBJ1-4,14,TRBD1,TRBV3-1,TGTGCCAGCAGCCGACAGGGAAGTGATGAAAAACTGTTTTTT,CASSRQGSDEKLFF
many,TRBJ1-3,15,.,TRBV6-5,TGTGCCAGCAGTTACAGCTACGGGGGCGCGAACACCATATATTTT,CASSYSYGGANTIYF
.,TRBJ1-2,13,.,TRBV6-5,TGTGCCAGCAGTTCCCCAGAACTCTATGGCTACACCTTC,CASSSPELYGYTF
.,TRBJ2-5,14,TRBD2,TRBV7-9,TGTGCCAGCAGCTACGGGACTAGCGAAGAGACCCAGTACTTC,CASSYGTSEETQYF
many,TRBJ1-6,14,.,TRBV28,TGTGCCAGCAGTGTTTTTAGTTTGGGATCACCCCTCCACTTT,CASSVFSLGSPLHF
.,TRBJ2-1,15,.,TRBV12-3/TRBV12-4,TGTGCCAGCAGTTTAGGCGGAGGGGAGATCGATGAGCAGTTCTTC,CASSLGGGEIDEQFF
.,TRBJ2-1,16,.,TRBV28,TGTGCCAGCACCCGACTAGACAGGGCAGGCGACGATGAGCAGTTCTTC,CASTRLDRAGDDEQFF
.,TRBJ1-2,11,.,TRBV20-1,TGCAGTGCTACCCTTGGGTATGGCTACACCTTC,CSATLGYGYTF
few,TRBJ1-5,13,.,TRBV20-1,TGCAGTGCTAGGCGGCCAAGCAATCAGCCCCAGCATTTT,CSARRPSNQPQHF